The present TCR beta chain was sequenced within a study of OX40 agonist ivuxolimab in advanced cancers. The data were produced by immunoSEQ multiplex PCR, yet TCRdb's version contains in-frame clones alone and is incomplete. The repertoire holds some 45,000 clones, with more than 75% as singletons. The CDR3 loop spans 12 amino acids. The V gene's germline CDR1 is MGHRA and CDR2 YSYEKL. Trimming took 0 bases from V and 10 from J, leaving 7 bases between them. The receptor comes from an adult with an advanced solid tumor such as melanoma, head and neck, liver or kidney cancer. J is TRBJ2-1 and V is TRBV4-1, with D tentatively TRBD2 (5 bases). The sample consisted of CD4+ or CD8+ T cells sorted from blood, taken in a trial of the OX40 agonist ivuxolimab. The CDR3 sequence: CASSQDPGEQFF. The CDR3 DNA sequence: TGCGCCAGCAGCCAAGACCCGGGGGAGCAGTTCTTC.